This passage covers 21 T cell receptor beta chains from one sample sequenced in a study of blood T cell repertoires in COVID-19. The data were produced by immunoSEQ multiplex PCR, yet TCRdb's version contains in-frame clones alone and is incomplete. The data hold more than 70,000 clones, with about 85% observed a single time. Material: peripheral blood. The origin of the receptors is a woman aged 45-59 years with active or convalescent COVID-19.

The J gene is TRBJ1-1, the V gene TRBV5-6; TRBD1 agrees at 7 bases. Trimming at V came to 6 bases and at J to 2 bases, leaving 13 bases not matched to a gene. The CDR3 covers 16 residues. Germline V gene data show CDR1 as SGHDT and CDR2 as YYEEEE. The CDR3 DNA reads as TGTGCCAGCACCAAGCGGCTTACAGGGGCAAACACTGAAGCTTTCTTT. This encodes CASTKRLTGANTEAFF.

The genes are TRBV18 and TRBJ1-1, with D possibly matching TRBD1 (5 bases). CDR1 and CDR2 (germline): KGHSH, LQKENI. The V gene lost 4 bases and the J gene lost 6 bases, with 18 bases spanning the gap. The CDR3 contains 15 residues. CDR3 DNA: TGTGCCAGCTCACAATCCGGGGGACGTCTGGCTGAAGCTTTCTTT. Its protein product is CASSQSGGRLAEAFF.

The count of this clone is one. This chain links TRBV29-1 with TRBJ1-1; D call uncertain. This CDR3 spans 14 amino acids. V was shortened by 3 bases and J by 4 bases, with 15 bases between the two germline ends. Germline assignment: CDR1 SQVTM and CDR2 ANQGSEA. For the CDR3, the DNA is TGCAGCGTTGACGGAAGAACTAGTGGCACTGAAGCTTTCTTT. Protein sequence: CSVDGRTSGTEAFF.

This chain connects TRBV6-5 to TRBJ2-1; possible D gene TRBD1, 5 bases. Deletions cut 7 bases from V and 3 bases from J, with 10 bases between. The CDR3 sequence is 13 residues long. Germline values: CDR1 MNHEY, CDR2 SVGAGI. Written as DNA, the CDR3 is TGTGCCAGCACTCGGACACTCTACAATGAGCAGTTCTTC. Translated, it gives CASTRTLYNEQFF.

The chain couples TRBV10-3 to TRBJ1-2; 7 nucleotides agree with TRBD1. Germline V gene data show CDR1 as ENHRY and CDR2 as SYGVKD. J gave up 8 bases and V 6 bases, and 6 bases lay outside the gene matches. This CDR3 has 12 residues. CDR3 residues: CAIRTGQDGYTF. CDR3 DNA: TGTGCCATCAGGACAGGGCAAGACGGCTACACCTTC.

There are a few counts of this clone. The chain couples TRBV5-4 to TRBJ1-2; D uncertain. Trimming stripped 5 bases from V and 2 bases from J, with 13 bases between. Looked up from germline, CDR1 is SGHNT and CDR2 is YYREEE (reference sequence). This CDR3 spans 14 amino acids. CDR3 nucleotide sequence: TGTGCCAGCAGTCCTCAGGCTTTGAACTATGGCTACACCTTC. It codes for CASSPQALNYGYTF.

The gene calls are TRBV9 and TRBJ2-2; D might be TRBD2 (6 bases). Per the germline V gene, CDR1 is SGDLS and CDR2 is YYNGEE. Trimming stripped 2 bases from V and 3 bases from J, with 11 bases between. The CDR3 is made up of 15 amino acids. CDR3: CASSVRDSYTGELFF. The CDR3 DNA sequence: TGTGCCAGCAGCGTCCGGGACTCCTACACCGGGGAGCTGTTTTTT. Drawing the rest from reference TRBV9 and TRBJ2-2, the complete variable domain is DSGVTQTPKHLITATGQRVTLRCSPRSGDLSVYWYQQSLDQGLQFLIQYYNGEERAKGNILERFSAQQFPDLHSELNLSSLELGDSALYFCASSVRDSYTGELFFGEGSRLTVL.

The rearrangement joins TRBV5-1 to TRBJ2-1; TRBD2 is a possible D gene (5 bases). Trimming took 0 bases from V and 4 from J, leaving 11 bases between them. Germline V gene sequence: CDR1 SGHRS, CDR2 YFSETQ. This CDR3 is built from 15 residues. CDR3 bases: TGCGCCAGCAGCTTGGTACGGGGAACATACAATGAGCAGTTCTTC. Encoded protein: CASSLVRGTYNEQFF.

The chain has TRBV9 and TRBJ1-1; D ambiguous. The CDR3 has 13 amino acids. V was trimmed by 4 bases and J by 0 bases, leaving 7 bases between them. Germline loops: CDR1 SGDLS, CDR2 YYNGEE. In DNA, the CDR3 is TGTGCCAGCAGCTTACAAGTGAACACTGAAGCTTTCTTT. It yields the protein CASSLQVNTEAFF.

This sequence joins TRBV1 and TRBJ2-1; the table's D call TRBD2 went unverified against the DNA. TRBV1 is tagged as a pseudogene. The CDR3 is made up of 15 amino acids. The CDR3 DNA reads as TGCACCAGCAGCCGGTGGACTAGCGAAAACAATGAGCAGTTCTTC. This sequence encodes CTSSRWTSENNEQFF.

This clone is categorized as medium-sized. V usage is TRBV5-8 and J usage is TRBJ2-7, with 10 bases that match TRBD2. Unmatched junction bases numbered 7, after V lost 3 bases and J lost 7 bases. The germline CDR1 and CDR2 sequences are SGHTS and YDEGEE. The CDR3 extends over 14 amino acids. For the CDR3, the DNA is TGTGCCAGCAGCTACAGCGGGGGGGCAGGAGAGCAGTACTTC. Translating gives CASSYSGGAGEQYF.

A single count supports this clone. The chain uses TRBV7-3 and TRBJ1-1; D unclear. Trimming shortened V by 2 bases and J by 0 bases, and 4 bases separated the two germline ends. The germline V gene has CDR1 SGHTA and CDR2 FQGTGA. This CDR3 has 13 amino acids. The CDR3 spells CASSLVVNTEAFF. In DNA form, the CDR3 reads TGTGCCAGCAGCTTAGTAGTGAACACTGAAGCTTTCTTT.

The chain recombines TRBV9 with TRBJ1-5; the D is unclear. V lost 0 bases and J 3 bases, leaving 10 bases between the germline ends. The CDR3 has 15 amino acids. Per germline, CDR1 SGDLS and CDR2 YYNGEE. CDR3 nucleotides: TGTGCCAGCAGCGTAGGAGGGCAAGTCAATCAGCCCCAGCATTTT. Amino acid sequence: CASSVGGQVNQPQHF.

The chain combines TRBV29-1 with TRBJ1-1; 7 bases match TRBD1. V trimming: 3 bases; J trimming: 3 bases; junction bases outside the gene matches: 4. CDR3 length equals 13 residues. Germline CDR1 is SQVTM and CDR2 is ANQGSEA. The CDR3 DNA reads TGCAGCGTTGAGGCGGGACAGTACACTGAAGCTTTCTTT. Residues: CSVEAGQYTEAFF.

The chain links TRBV7-5 to TRBJ1-1; TRBD1, as called in the table, went unchecked against the DNA. TRBV7-5 is assigned pseudogene status. This CDR3 comprises 14 residues. CDR3 in amino acids: CVRRQDSKNTEAFF. In nucleotides, the CDR3 is TGTGTCAGAAGACAAGACAGCAAGAACACTGAAGCTTTCTTT.

This chain uses TRBV7-2 with TRBJ1-2; 8 nucleotides line up with TRBD1. The CDR3 runs 14 residues. Losses at the gene ends were 3 bases for V and 8 bases for J; bases not matched to a gene: 8. Germline CDR1 and CDR2: SGHTA and FQGNSA. CDR3 sequence reads: CASSFFDRGLGYTF. The CDR3 DNA follows: TGTGCCAGCAGCTTTTTCGACAGGGGATTAGGCTACACCTTC.

The table lists this clone with a count of one. The gene calls are TRBV9 and TRBJ2-1; TRBD1 agrees at 8 bases. Looked up from germline, CDR1 is SGDLS and CDR2 is YYNGEE. The CDR3 loop spans 14 amino acids. With 4 bases clipped from V and 8 bases from J, the junction kept 8 bases outside the gene matches. The CDR3 DNA reads as TGTGCCAGCAGCCCAGGGGGCATTGACTATGAGCAGTTCTTC. This codes for CASSPGGIDYEQFF.

The genes are TRBV9 and TRBJ2-7, with D perhaps TRBD1 (6 bases). The CDR3 extends over 14 amino acids. CDR1 and CDR2 (germline): SGDLS, YYNGEE. Trimming removed 4 bases at V and 3 bases at J, with 14 bases between. In nucleotides, the CDR3 is TGTGCCAGCAGCCCCGGGTCAGGGGACTACGAGCAGTACTTC. Protein product: CASSPGSGDYEQYF.

The chain has TRBV5-1 and TRBJ2-5; 9 bases agree with TRBD2. Germline V gene sequence: CDR1 SGHRS, CDR2 YFSETQ. Trimming took 4 bases from V and 5 from J; bases not matched to a gene: 12. The CDR3 consists of 16 residues. This CDR3 is CASSRDQAGGLETQYF. In DNA, the CDR3 is TGCGCCAGCAGCCGGGATCAGGCGGGGGGGCTTGAGACCCAGTACTTC.

The gene calls are TRBV19 and TRBJ2-7; D is unclear. The germline V gene has CDR1 LNHDA and CDR2 SQIVND (reference sequence). The CDR3 sequence is 15 residues long. V was trimmed by 3 bases and J by 3 bases, leaving 15 bases between them. CDR3 bases: TGTGCCAGTAGTATTCGAGCAGGATCGTTCTACGAGCAGTACTTC. This sequence encodes CASSIRAGSFYEQYF.

The rearrangement joins TRBV5-1 to TRBJ2-7; D is undetermined. This CDR3 region has 16 residues. V dropped 0 bases and J dropped 2 bases, with 15 bases sitting between them. Germline loops: CDR1 SGHRS, CDR2 YFSETQ. The CDR3 region has the DNA TGCGCCAGCAGCTTGGCGGCAGACATTATCACCTACGAGCAGTACTTC. Translated: CASSLAADIITYEQYF.